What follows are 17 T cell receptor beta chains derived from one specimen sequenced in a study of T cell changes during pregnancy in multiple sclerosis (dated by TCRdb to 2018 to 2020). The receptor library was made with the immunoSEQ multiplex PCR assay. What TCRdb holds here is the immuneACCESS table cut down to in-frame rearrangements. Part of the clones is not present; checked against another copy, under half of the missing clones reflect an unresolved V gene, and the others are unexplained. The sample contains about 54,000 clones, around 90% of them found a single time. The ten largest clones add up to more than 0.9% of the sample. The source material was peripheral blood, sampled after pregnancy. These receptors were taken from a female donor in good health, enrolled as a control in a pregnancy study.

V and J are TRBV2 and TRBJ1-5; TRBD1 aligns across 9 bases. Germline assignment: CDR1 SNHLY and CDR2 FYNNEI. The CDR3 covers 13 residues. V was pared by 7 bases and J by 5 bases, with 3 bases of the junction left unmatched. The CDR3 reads CASKGQGYQPQHF. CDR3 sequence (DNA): TGTGCCAGCAAGGGACAGGGATATCAGCCCCAGCATTTT.

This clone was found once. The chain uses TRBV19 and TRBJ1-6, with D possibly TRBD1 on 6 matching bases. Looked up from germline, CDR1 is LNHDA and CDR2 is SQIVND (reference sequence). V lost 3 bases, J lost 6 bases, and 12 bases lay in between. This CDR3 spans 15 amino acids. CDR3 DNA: TGTGCCAGTAGTATCACGGGGGGGGCTAATTCACCCCTCCACTTT. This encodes CASSITGGANSPLHF.

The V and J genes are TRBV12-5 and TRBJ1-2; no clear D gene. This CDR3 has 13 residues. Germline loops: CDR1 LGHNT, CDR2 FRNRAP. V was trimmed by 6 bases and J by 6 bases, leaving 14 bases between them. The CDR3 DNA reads TGTGCTAGTGGGGCTGGCGGGTATGATGGCTACACCTTC. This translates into CASGAGGYDGYTF.

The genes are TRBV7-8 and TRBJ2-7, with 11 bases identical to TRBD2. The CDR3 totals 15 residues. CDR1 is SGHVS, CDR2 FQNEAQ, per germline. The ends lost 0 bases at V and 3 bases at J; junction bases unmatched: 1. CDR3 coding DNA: TGTGCCAGCAGCTTAGCCCTAGCGGGAGGCTACGAGCAGTACTTC. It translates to CASSLALAGGYEQYF. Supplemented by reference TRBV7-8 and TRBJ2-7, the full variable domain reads GAGVSQSPRYKVAKRGQDVALRCDPISGHVSLFWYQQALGQGPEFLTYFQNEAQLDKSGLPSDRFFAERPEGSVSTLKIQRTQQEDSAVYLCASSLALAGGYEQYFGPGTRLTVT.

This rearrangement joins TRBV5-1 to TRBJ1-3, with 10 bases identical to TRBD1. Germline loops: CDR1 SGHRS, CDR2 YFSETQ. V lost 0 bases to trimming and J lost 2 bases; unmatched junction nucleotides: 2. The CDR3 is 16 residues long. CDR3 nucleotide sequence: TGCGCCAGCAGCTTGGGAGGGACAGGGGCTGGAAACACCATATATTTT. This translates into CASSLGGTGAGNTIYF. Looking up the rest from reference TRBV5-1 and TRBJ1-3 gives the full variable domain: KAGVTQTPRYLIKTRGQQVTLSCSPISGHRSVSWYQQTPGQGLQFLFEYFSETQRNKGNFPGRFSGRQFSNSRSEMNVSTLELGDSALYLCASSLGGTGAGNTIYFGEGSWLTVV.

CDR3 nucleotides: TGTGCCATCAGCGCCGACAGCTATGGCTACACCTTC. Translating it yields CAISADSYGYTF. The chain joins TRBV10-3 to TRBJ1-2; possible D gene TRBD1, 5 bases. From germline, CDR1 is ENHRY and CDR2 SYGVKD. Trimming took 6 bases from V and 4 from J, leaving 9 bases between them. The CDR3 is 12 amino acids.

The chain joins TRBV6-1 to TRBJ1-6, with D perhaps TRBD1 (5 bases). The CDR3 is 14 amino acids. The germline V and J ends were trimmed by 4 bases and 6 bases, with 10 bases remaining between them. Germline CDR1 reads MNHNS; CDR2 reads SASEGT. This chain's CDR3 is CASSAWGLNSPLHF. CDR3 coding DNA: TGTGCCAGCAGTGCTTGGGGACTTAATTCACCCCTCCACTTT.

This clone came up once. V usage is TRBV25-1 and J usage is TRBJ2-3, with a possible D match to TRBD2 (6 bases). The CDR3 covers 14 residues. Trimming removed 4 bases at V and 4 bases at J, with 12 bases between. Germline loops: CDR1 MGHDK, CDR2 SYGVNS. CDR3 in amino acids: CASSARRAADTQYF. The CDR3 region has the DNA TGTGCCAGCAGTGCCAGGAGGGCCGCAGATACGCAGTATTTT.

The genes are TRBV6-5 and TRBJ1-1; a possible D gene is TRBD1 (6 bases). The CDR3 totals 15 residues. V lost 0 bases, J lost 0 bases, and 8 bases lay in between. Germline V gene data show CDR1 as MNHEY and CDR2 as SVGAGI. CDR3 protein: CASSYSWTVNTEAFF. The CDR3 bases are TGTGCCAGCAGTTACTCGTGGACAGTGAACACTGAAGCTTTCTTT.

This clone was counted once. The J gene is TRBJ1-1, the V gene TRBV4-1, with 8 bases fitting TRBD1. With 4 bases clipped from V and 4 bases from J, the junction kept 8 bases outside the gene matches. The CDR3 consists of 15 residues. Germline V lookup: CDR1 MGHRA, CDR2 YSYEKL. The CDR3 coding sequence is TGCGCCAGCAGCCCCCGTGGACAGGGAGGCACTGAAGCTTTCTTT. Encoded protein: CASSPRGQGGTEAFF.

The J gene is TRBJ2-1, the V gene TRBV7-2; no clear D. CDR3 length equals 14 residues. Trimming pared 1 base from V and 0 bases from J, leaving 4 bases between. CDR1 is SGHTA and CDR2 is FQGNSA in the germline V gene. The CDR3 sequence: CASSLGLSYNEQFF. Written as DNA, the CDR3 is TGTGCCAGCAGCTTAGGGCTCTCCTACAATGAGCAGTTCTTC.

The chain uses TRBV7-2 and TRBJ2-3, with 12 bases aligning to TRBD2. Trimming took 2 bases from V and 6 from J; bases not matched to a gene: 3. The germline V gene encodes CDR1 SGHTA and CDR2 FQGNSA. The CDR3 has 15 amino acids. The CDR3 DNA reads TGTGCCAGCAGCTTAAGACTAGCGGGAGCGGATACGCAGTATTTT. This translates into CASSLRLAGADTQYF.

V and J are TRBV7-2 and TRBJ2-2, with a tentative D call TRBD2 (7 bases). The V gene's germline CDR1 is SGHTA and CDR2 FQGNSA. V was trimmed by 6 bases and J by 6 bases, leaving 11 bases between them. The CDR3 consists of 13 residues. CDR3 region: CASRLGGPGELFF. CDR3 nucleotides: TGTGCCAGCAGGTTGGGGGGGCCCGGGGAGCTGTTTTTT.

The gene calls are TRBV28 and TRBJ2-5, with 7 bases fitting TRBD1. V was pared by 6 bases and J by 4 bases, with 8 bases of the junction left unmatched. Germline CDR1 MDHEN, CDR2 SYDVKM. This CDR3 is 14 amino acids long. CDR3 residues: CASRRQGSVETQYF. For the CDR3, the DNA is TGTGCCAGCAGAAGACAGGGATCGGTAGAGACCCAGTACTTC.

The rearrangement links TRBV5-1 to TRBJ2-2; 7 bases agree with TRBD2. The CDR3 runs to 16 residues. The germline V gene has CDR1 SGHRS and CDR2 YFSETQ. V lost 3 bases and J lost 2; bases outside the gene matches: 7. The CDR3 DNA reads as TGCGCCAGCAGCTCCGAAGCGGGGCTTAACACCGGGGAGCTGTTTTTT. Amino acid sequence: CASSSEAGLNTGELFF.

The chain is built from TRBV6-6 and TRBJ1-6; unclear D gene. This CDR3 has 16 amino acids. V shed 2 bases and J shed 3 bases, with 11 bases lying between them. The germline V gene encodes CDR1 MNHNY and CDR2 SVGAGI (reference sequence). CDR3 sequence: CASSYNAGFYNSPLHF. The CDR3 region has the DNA TGTGCCAGCAGTTACAATGCAGGCTTCTATAATTCACCCCTCCACTTT.

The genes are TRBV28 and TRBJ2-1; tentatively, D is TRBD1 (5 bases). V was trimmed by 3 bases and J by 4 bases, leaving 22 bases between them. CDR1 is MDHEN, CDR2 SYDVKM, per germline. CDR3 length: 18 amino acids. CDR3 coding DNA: TGTGCCAGCAGTTTTACGACAGCTAAGAGTCTAGAATACAATGAGCAGTTCTTC. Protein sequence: CASSFTTAKSLEYNEQFF.